A selection of T cell receptor beta chains follows, all from one sample in a study of T cell responses to AZD1222 COVID-19 vaccine. The assay was immunoSEQ multiplex PCR, and TCRdb's table has in-frame clones only and misses some. The repertoire holds about 130,000 clones, with 89% as singletons. The material was peripheral blood, obtained on day 0 of AZD1222 vaccination. The receptors shown here come from an adult in good health. Each CDR3 is given with its conserved first and last residue. D genes are given only for firm matches. Rows may omit the clone size; those that give it use once, few, many or a size class.

CASSLNRREQEKLFF,TGTGCCAGTAGCCTCAACCGGAGGGAACAAGAAAAACTGTTTTTT,-,TRBJ1-4,TRBV19,-
CASSHGQRGYTF,TGTGCCAGCAGTCACGGACAACGAGGCTACACCTTC,-,TRBJ1-2,TRBV28,-
CASSYPGVGANVLTF,TGTGCCAGCAGCTACCCAGGGGTCGGGGCCAACGTCCTGACTTTC,-,TRBJ2-6,TRBV7-3,-
CASRPAGAGNQPQHF,TGTGCCAGCAGGCCTGCGGGGGCGGGCAATCAGCCCCAGCATTTT,-,TRBJ1-5,TRBV6-2/TRBV6-3,-
CAWSPQNTEAFF,TGTGCCTGGAGTCCGCAGAACACTGAAGCTTTCTTT,-,TRBJ1-1,TRBV30,-
CSGQFQETQYF,TGCAGTGGACAATTCCAAGAGACCCAGTACTTC,-,TRBJ2-5,TRBV20-1,-
CASRGNYEQYF,TGTGCCAGCAGGGGGAACTACGAGCAGTACTTC,-,TRBJ2-7,TRBV2,-
CASSPRQGNEKLFF,TGTGCCAGCTCACCGCGGCAGGGGAATGAAAAACTGTTTTTT,-,TRBJ1-4,TRBV18,-
CASSSGLAGVRETQYF,TGTGCCAGCAGCTCGGGACTAGCGGGGGTCCGAGAGACCCAGTACTTC,TRBD2,TRBJ2-5,TRBV7-2,-
CASSQVGRNSGELFF,TGTGCCAGCAGCCAAGTCGGAAGGAATTCCGGGGAGCTGTTTTTT,-,TRBJ2-2,TRBV3-1/TRBV3-2,once
CASSPRGRGLFF,TGTGCCAGCAGTCCCCGAGGACGCGGACTGTTCTTC,-,TRBJ2-1,TRBV12-3/TRBV12-4,-
CASSPAGQEKSDTQYF,TGTGCCAGTAGTCCTGCGGGACAGGAGAAATCAGATACGCAGTATTTT,TRBD1,TRBJ2-3,TRBV19,-
CASSLRQETQYF,TGTGCCAGCAGTTTACGGCAAGAGACCCAGTACTTC,-,TRBJ2-5,TRBV12-3/TRBV12-4,once
CASSLSSGHMGGYTF,TGTGCCAGCAGTTTATCGTCAGGACACATGGGGGGCTACACCTTC,-,TRBJ1-2,TRBV28,once
CASRPDREGSNQPQHF,TGCGCCAGCAGACCCGACAGGGAAGGGAGCAATCAGCCCCAGCATTTT,TRBD1,TRBJ1-5,TRBV10-1,-
CASSQGTLAGTGELFF,TGCGCCAGCAGCCAAGGCACACTAGCGGGGACCGGGGAGCTGTTTTTT,TRBD2,TRBJ2-2,TRBV4-3,-
CASSRGWGEGETQYF,TGTGCCAGCAGTAGAGGCTGGGGGGAGGGAGAGACCCAGTACTTC,TRBD2,TRBJ2-5,TRBV6-5,-
CASSKQGYNEQFF,TGTGCCAGCAGCAAACAGGGGTACAATGAGCAGTTCTTC,TRBD1,TRBJ2-1,TRBV9,-
CATSRDTPSPRNTQYF,TGTGCCACCAGCAGAGATACCCCCTCACCCCGGAATACGCAGTATTTT,-,TRBJ2-3,TRBV15,once
CATSRDHGLQGYGYTF,TGTGCCACCAGCAGAGATCATGGGTTACAGGGCTATGGCTACACCTTC,-,TRBJ1-2,TRBV15,-
CASSTANYGYTF,TGTGCCAGCAGTACAGCTAACTATGGCTACACCTTC,-,TRBJ1-2,TRBV2,once
CASSPISGNGGELFF,TGTGCCAGCAGTCCCATTAGCGGGAATGGCGGGGAGCTGTTTTTT,TRBD2,TRBJ2-2,TRBV27,-
CSVVGGASTDTQYF,TGCAGCGTTGTCGGGGGGGCTAGCACAGATACGCAGTATTTT,TRBD2,TRBJ2-3,TRBV29-1,once
CASSRGTGDNQPQHF,TGTGCCAGCAGTCGCGGGACAGGGGACAATCAGCCCCAGCATTTT,TRBD1,TRBJ1-5,TRBV28,once
CASSFSEKLFF,TGTGCCAGCAGCTTCAGTGAAAAACTGTTTTTT,-,TRBJ1-4,TRBV11-2,once
CASSPRGPNTEAFF,TGTGCCAGCAGCCCAAGGGGTCCGAACACTGAAGCTTTCTTT,-,TRBJ1-1,TRBV7-3,-
CASSPGTGGNHEQYF,TGTGCCAGCAGCCCGGGGACAGGGGGAAACCACGAGCAGTACTTC,TRBD1,TRBJ2-7,TRBV3-1/TRBV3-2,-
CASSQEPLPPRHGNSPLHF,TGCGCCAGCAGCCAAGAGCCACTCCCCCCGCGACATGGAAATTCACCCCTCCACTTT,-,TRBJ1-6,TRBV4-3,-
CASSYRTGDSYEQYF,TGTGCCAGCAGTTACAGGACAGGGGACTCCTACGAGCAGTACTTC,TRBD1,TRBJ2-7,TRBV6-9,-
CASSLWQGRAMNTEAFF,TGTGCCAGCAGCTTGTGGCAGGGACGGGCTATGAACACTGAAGCTTTCTTT,-,TRBJ1-1,TRBV7-8,-
CASSFRATSLNTEAFF,TGTGCCAGCAGCTTCAGGGCCACCTCTTTGAACACTGAAGCTTTCTTT,-,TRBJ1-1,TRBV7-9,-
CASSFSGGPDEQYF,TGTGCCAGCAGTTTTTCAGGGGGCCCGGACGAGCAGTACTTC,TRBD1,TRBJ2-7,TRBV6-5,-
CARTYREVDNEQFF,TGCGCCAGGACGTATAGGGAGGTGGACAATGAGCAGTTCTTC,-,TRBJ2-1,TRBV5-1,-
CASSPGQGYTEAFF,TGCGCCAGCAGCCCGGGACAGGGTTACACTGAAGCTTTCTTT,TRBD1,TRBJ1-1,TRBV5-1,-
CASSQKRNTGELFF,TGTGCCAGCAGCCAAAAGAGGAACACCGGGGAGCTGTTTTTT,-,TRBJ2-2,TRBV3-1/TRBV3-2,-
CASSLGWSYEQYF,TGTGCCAGCAGCTTAGGTTGGTCCTACGAGCAGTACTTC,-,TRBJ2-7,TRBV7-2,-
CASQPWGSNTEAFF,TGTGCCAGCCAACCCTGGGGATCAAACACTGAAGCTTTCTTT,-,TRBJ1-1,TRBV3-1/TRBV3-2,once
CASTPMRGSEQYF,TGTGCCAGCACCCCTATGCGGGGCTCCGAGCAGTACTTC,-,TRBJ2-7,TRBV7-2,-
CASSYRGTTYEQYF,TGTGCCAGCAGTTACAGGGGAACTACCTACGAGCAGTACTTC,-,TRBJ2-7,TRBV6-5,-
CASRDRQNTGELFF,TGTGCCAGCAGGGACCGACAGAACACCGGGGAGCTGTTTTTT,-,TRBJ2-2,TRBV2,-
CASRQDFAYNEQFF,TGTGCCAGCAGGCAGGACTTCGCTTACAATGAGCAGTTCTTC,-,TRBJ2-1,TRBV6-5,-
CAWSAGDSGNTIYF,TGTGCCTGGAGTGCGGGGGACTCTGGAAACACCATATATTTT,-,TRBJ1-3,TRBV30,-
CASSREEDLPQHF,TGTGCCAGCAGTAGAGAGGAGGATCTGCCCCAGCATTTT,-,TRBJ1-5,TRBV6-5,-
CASSLDRGNEQFF,TGCGCCAGCAGCTTGGACAGGGGCAATGAGCAGTTCTTC,TRBD1,TRBJ2-1,TRBV5-1,-
CASSPPGGLPLHF,TGTGCCAGCAGCCCCCCGGGAGGTCTCCCCCTCCACTTT,-,TRBJ1-6,TRBV5-4,-
CASRSQGSGYTF,TGTGCCAGCAGGTCCCAGGGGTCCGGCTACACCTTC,-,TRBJ1-2,TRBV3-1/TRBV3-2,once
CASSHIENEQFF,TGTGCCAGCAGCCACATAGAGAATGAGCAGTTCTTC,-,TRBJ2-1,TRBV28,-
CATNIGLAGGYNEQFF,TGTGCCACCAATATCGGACTAGCGGGAGGCTACAATGAGCAGTTCTTC,TRBD2,TRBJ2-1,TRBV10-3,-
CASYTNRDRGSGELFF,TGTGCCAGCTATACCAACCGAGACAGGGGTTCCGGGGAGCTGTTTTTT,TRBD1,TRBJ2-2,TRBV6-6,-
CAGLKGLNSPLHF,TGTGCCGGACTGAAGGGGCTAAATTCACCCCTCCACTTT,-,TRBJ1-6,TRBV30,-
CASSIGQGVQETQYF,TGTGCCAGTAGTATCGGACAGGGGGTTCAAGAGACCCAGTACTTC,TRBD1,TRBJ2-5,TRBV19,-
CAWSRDSATFYTF,TGTGCCTGGAGTAGGGACAGTGCCACTTTCTACACCTTC,TRBD1,TRBJ1-2,TRBV30,-
CASSGLGGFSGYTF,TGTGCCAGCAGCGGGCTTGGGGGATTTAGTGGCTACACCTTC,-,TRBJ1-2,TRBV7-2,-
CATTAGAAGELFF,TGTGCCACCACCGCCGGGGCGGCCGGGGAGCTGTTTTTT,-,TRBJ2-2,TRBV24-1,-
CASSLPGQGDIQYF,TGCGCCAGCAGCTTACCCGGACAGGGGGACATTCAGTACTTC,TRBD1,TRBJ2-4,TRBV5-1,-
CASSLDRDRDYEQYF,TGTGCCAGCAGCTTAGATCGGGACAGAGATTACGAGCAGTACTTC,TRBD1,TRBJ2-7,TRBV11-2,-
CACWTASGNTIYF,TGTGCCTGCTGGACAGCCTCTGGAAACACCATATATTTT,-,TRBJ1-3,TRBV27,-
CASARQVEGGYTF,TGTGCCAGCGCGCGCCAGGTAGAGGGTGGCTACACCTTC,-,TRBJ1-2,TRBV19,-
CASSFPTSGRYTGELFF,TGTGCCAGCAGCTTCCCGACTAGCGGGAGGTACACCGGGGAGCTGTTTTTT,TRBD2,TRBJ2-2,TRBV11-2,few
CASSSGQGAVSPLHF,TGTGCCAGCAGTTCAGGACAGGGGGCGGTTTCACCCCTCCACTTT,TRBD1,TRBJ1-6,TRBV28,-